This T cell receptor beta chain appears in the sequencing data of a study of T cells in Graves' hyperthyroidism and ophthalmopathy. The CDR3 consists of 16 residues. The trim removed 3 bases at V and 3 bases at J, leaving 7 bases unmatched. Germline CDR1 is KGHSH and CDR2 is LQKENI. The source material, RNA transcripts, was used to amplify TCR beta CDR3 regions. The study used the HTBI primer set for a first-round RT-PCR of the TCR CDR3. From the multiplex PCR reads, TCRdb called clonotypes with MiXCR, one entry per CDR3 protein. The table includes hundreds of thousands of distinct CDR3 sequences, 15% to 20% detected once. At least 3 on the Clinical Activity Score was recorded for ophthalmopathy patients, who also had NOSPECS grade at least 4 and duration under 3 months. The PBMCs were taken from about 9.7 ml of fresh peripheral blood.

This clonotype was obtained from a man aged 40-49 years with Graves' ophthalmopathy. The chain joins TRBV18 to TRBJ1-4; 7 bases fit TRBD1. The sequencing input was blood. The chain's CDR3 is CASSPQGVAPNEKLFF. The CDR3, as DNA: TGTGCCAGCTCACCCCAGGGGGTTGCGCCTAATGAAAAACTGTTTTTT.